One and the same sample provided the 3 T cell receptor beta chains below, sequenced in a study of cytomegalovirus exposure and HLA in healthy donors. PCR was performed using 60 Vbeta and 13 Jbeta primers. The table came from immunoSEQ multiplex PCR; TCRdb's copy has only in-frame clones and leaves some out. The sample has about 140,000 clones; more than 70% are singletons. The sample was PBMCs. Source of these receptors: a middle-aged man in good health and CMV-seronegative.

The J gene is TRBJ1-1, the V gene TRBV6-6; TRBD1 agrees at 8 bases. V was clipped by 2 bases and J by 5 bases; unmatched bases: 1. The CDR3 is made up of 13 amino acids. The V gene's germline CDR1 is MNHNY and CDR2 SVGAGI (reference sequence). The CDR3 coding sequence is TGTGCCAGCAGTTACCGACAGGGGACTGAAGCTTTCTTT. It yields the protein CASSYRQGTEAFF.

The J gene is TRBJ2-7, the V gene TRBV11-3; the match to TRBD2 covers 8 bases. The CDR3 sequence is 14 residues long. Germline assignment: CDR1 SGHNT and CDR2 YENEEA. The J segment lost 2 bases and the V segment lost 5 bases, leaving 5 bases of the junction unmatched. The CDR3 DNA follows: TGTGCCAGCAGCCAGGTTAGCGGGACCTACGAGCAGTACTTC. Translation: CASSQVSGTYEQYF.

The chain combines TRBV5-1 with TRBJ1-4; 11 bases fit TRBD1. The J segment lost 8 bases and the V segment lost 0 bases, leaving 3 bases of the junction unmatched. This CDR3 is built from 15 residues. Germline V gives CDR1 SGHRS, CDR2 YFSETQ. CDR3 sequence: CASSLEGQGGEKLFF. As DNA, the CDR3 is TGCGCCAGCAGCTTGGAGGGACAGGGGGGAGAAAAACTGTTTTTT.